The following is a T cell receptor (beta chain) sequence with its context. The antigen is not known. This record belongs to a study of cytomegalovirus exposure and HLA in healthy donors. Study-level information: As released early, the data held 85 million to 95 million unique TCRs from HLA-typed donors. Findings and limits, study-wide: It was assumed in the presence/absence analyses that sequencing depth was roughly uniform across donors.

There are 14 residues in the CDR3. Looked up from germline, CDR1 is MNHEY and CDR2 is SVGAGI. The V and J ends lost 2 bases and 5 bases respectively, with 9 bases between them. PCR amplification relied on 60 Vbeta primers (plus 13 Jbeta primers). Here immunoSEQ multiplex PCR was the method, and the copy in TCRdb shows in-frame clones only, minus some. The top ten hold around 3% of the sample, which has about 120,000 clones, about three quarters seen once. This TCR derives from a woman in her twenties or thirties in good health and CMV-seropositive. The chain carries TRBV6-5 and TRBJ1-4; tentative D call: TRBD1 (6 bases). Sequences were obtained from PBMCs. The CDR3 reads CASSYMQGNEKLFF. DNA of the CDR3: TGTGCCAGCAGTTACATGCAGGGGAATGAAAAACTGTTTTTT.